These 30 T cell receptor beta chains originate from one sample sequenced in a study of CD8+ T cells in alopecia areata. Sequencing templates came from extracted RNA that was reverse transcribed into cDNA. The repertoire was sequenced with immunoSEQ multiplex PCR; TCRdb's copy has only in-frame clones and lacks some. This table has about 56,000 clones, around 96% appearing once. The sample in question was CD8+ T cells sorted from blood, obtained at week 0. Receptors originate from a human donor with alopecia areata.

The J gene is TRBJ2-1, the V gene TRBV29-1; TRBD1 aligns across 7 bases. The CDR3 spans 13 residues. Germline loops: CDR1 SQVTM, CDR2 ANQGSEA. V lost 6 bases, J lost 4 bases, and 6 bases stayed unmatched. The CDR3 DNA reads TGCAGCGTCGCCGGGACAGAATACAATGAGCAGTTCTTC. Amino acid sequence: CSVAGTEYNEQFF.

The chain recombines TRBV29-1 with TRBJ2-2; no clear D gene. The CDR3 runs to 13 residues. Trimming shortened V by 1 base and J by 7 bases, and 10 bases separated the two germline ends. CDR1 and CDR2 from the germline V gene are SQVTM and ANQGSEA. CDR3 sequence (DNA): TGCAGCGTTGAAGGGATTCCAAACGGGGAGCTGTTTTTT. It is translated as CSVEGIPNGELFF.

The CDR3 region is CASSLLGQGGNEQFF. The DNA of the CDR3 is TGTGCCAGCAGTTTACTCGGGCAGGGTGGGAATGAGCAGTTCTTC. This sequence joins TRBV27 and TRBJ2-1; possible D gene TRBD1, 5 bases. The germline V gene encodes CDR1 MNHEY and CDR2 SMNVEV (reference sequence). V was pared by 2 bases and J by 7 bases, with 15 bases between. This CDR3 is built from 15 residues.

J is TRBJ1-4 and V is TRBV7-8; D unclear. CDR1 is SGHVS and CDR2 is FQNEAQ in the germline V gene. The CDR3 runs 13 residues. Trimming took off 4 bases at V and 6 bases at J, with 9 bases between the two ends. CDR3 bases: TGTGCCAGCAGCTCAAGGTCCGATGAAAAACTGTTTTTT. Amino acids: CASSSRSDEKLFF.

The J gene is TRBJ1-2, the V gene TRBV29-1, with D hard to call. CDR1 is SQVTM, CDR2 ANQGSEA, per germline. CDR3 length: 11 residues. V lost 5 bases and J 8 bases, leaving 12 bases between the germline ends. CDR3 protein: CSVPKGGGYTF. CDR3 sequence (DNA): TGCAGCGTTCCCAAGGGCGGGGGCTACACCTTC. The full variable domain, with the rest looked up from reference TRBV29-1 and TRBJ1-2, is SAVISQKPSRDICQRGTSLTIQCQVDSQVTMMFWYRQQPGQSLTLIATANQGSEATYESGFVIDKFPISRPNLTFSTLTVSNMSPEDSSIYLCSVPKGGGYTFGSGTRLTVV.

The chain combines TRBV4-1 with TRBJ1-2; TRBD1 might be the D (6 bases). The V end was cut by 4 bases, the J end by 8 bases, with 20 bases between. CDR1 MGHRA and CDR2 YSYEKL come from the germline V gene. CDR3 length: 15 amino acids. The CDR3 spells CASSRPLGGKGGYTF. The DNA of the CDR3 is TGCGCCAGCAGCCGTCCCTTAGGGGGGAAGGGAGGCTACACCTTC.

This chain connects TRBV30 to TRBJ2-2; the match to TRBD1 covers 7 bases. This CDR3 has 15 residues. Germline assignment: CDR1 GTSNPN and CDR2 SVGIG (reference sequence). V lost 8 bases, J lost 5 bases, and 14 bases stayed unmatched. CDR3 protein: CALNTGVDRTGELFF. The CDR3, as DNA: TGTGCCCTTAATACAGGGGTCGACCGAACCGGGGAGCTGTTTTTT. The whole variable domain, filled in from reference TRBV30 and TRBJ2-2, reads SQTIHQWPATLVQPVGSPLSLECTVEGTSNPNLYWYRQAAGRGLQLLFYSVGIGQISSEVPQNLSASRPQDRQFILSSKKLLLSDSGFYLCALNTGVDRTGELFFGEGSRLTVL.

The genes are TRBV9 and TRBJ1-2, with D unclear. V gave up 0 bases and J gave up 3 bases, with 9 bases separating them. The CDR3 is 14 amino acids. The germline V gene has CDR1 SGDLS and CDR2 YYNGEE. As DNA, the CDR3 is TGTGCCAGCAGCGTAGCGCCAGGAGACTATGGCTACACCTTC. Its translation is CASSVAPGDYGYTF. Complete variable domain (other parts from reference TRBV9 and TRBJ1-2): DSGVTQTPKHLITATGQRVTLRCSPRSGDLSVYWYQQSLDQGLQFLIQYYNGEERAKGNILERFSAQQFPDLHSELNLSSLELGDSALYFCASSVAPGDYGYTFGSGTRLTVV.

The chain couples TRBV4-3 to TRBJ1-3, with D possibly being TRBD1 (5 bases). This CDR3 comprises 17 residues. Germline CDR1 and CDR2: LGHNA and YSLEER. The V end lost 0 bases, the J end lost 0 bases, and 12 bases lay between the germline ends. This chain's CDR3 is CASSQDRQGSSGNTIYF. The CDR3 DNA is TGCGCCAGCAGCCAAGATCGGCAGGGAAGCTCTGGAAACACCATATATTTT.

This chain's CDR3 is CASSLGGREQYF. CDR3 bases: TGTGCCAGCAGCTTAGGTGGTAGAGAGCAGTACTTC. The genes are TRBV7-9 and TRBJ2-7; D remains unclear. Trimming shortened V by 1 base and J by 7 bases, and 8 bases separated the two germline ends. Germline V gene data show CDR1 as SEHNR and CDR2 as FQNEAQ (reference sequence). The CDR3 is 12 residues long.

V and J are TRBV27 and TRBJ2-7, with no clear D. Germline values: CDR1 MNHEY, CDR2 SMNVEV (reference sequence). Trimming removed 3 bases from V and 2 bases from J, with 11 bases in between. This CDR3 spans 14 amino acids. The CDR3 here is CASSFSRFPYEQYF. Written as DNA, the CDR3 is TGTGCCAGCAGTTTTAGCCGTTTTCCCTACGAGCAGTACTTC.

This chain joins TRBV10-3 and TRBJ2-7; maybe TRBD2 (7 bases). Germline CDR1 and CDR2: ENHRY and SYGVKD. V dropped 7 bases and J dropped 2 bases, with 15 bases sitting between them. The CDR3 has 14 residues. The CDR3 bases are TGTGCCATCAAAACGGGGGGCAGCACCTACGAGCAGTACTTC. Translated, it gives CAIKTGGSTYEQYF.

This rearrangement joins TRBV6-1 to TRBJ2-3, with D hard to call. The germline V and J ends were trimmed by 8 bases and 0 bases, with 15 bases remaining between them. This CDR3 spans 15 amino acids. Per germline, CDR1 MNHNS and CDR2 SASEGT. CDR3 nucleotides: TGTGCCAGCTATCCTTTCAGTGTCAGCACAGATACGCAGTATTTT. Its protein is CASYPFSVSTDTQYF.

The rearrangement links TRBV7-7 to TRBJ2-7, with a weak D call TRBD2 (5 bases). Germline V gives CDR1 SSHAT, CDR2 FNYEAQ (reference sequence). Trimming shortened V by 4 bases and J by 7 bases, and 11 bases separated the two germline ends. The CDR3 spans 12 residues. CDR3 DNA: TGTGCCAGCAGCTCGGACTCCCTGGAGCAGTACTTC. Its protein is CASSSDSLEQYF.

This sequence joins TRBV6-5 and TRBJ2-7; D perhaps matches TRBD1 (6 bases). The CDR3 totals 14 residues. Looked up from germline, CDR1 is MNHEY and CDR2 is SVGAGI. Trimming took 5 bases from V and 5 from J, leaving 16 bases between them. CDR3 bases: TGTGCCAGCAGTGACCGGGACAACTTCCACGAGCAGTACTTC. Amino acids: CASSDRDNFHEQYF.

The V gene is TRBV4-1, the J gene TRBJ2-1, with 9 bases lining up with TRBD1. Germline lookup yields CDR1 MGHRA and CDR2 YSYEKL. CDR3 length equals 15 residues. V lost 2 bases, J lost 9 bases, and 8 bases stayed unmatched. CDR3 sequence (DNA): TGCGCCAGCAGCCAACTCTACAGGGGGCTGGGTGAGCAGTTCTTC. Translating gives CASSQLYRGLGEQFF.

This chain joins TRBV5-6 and TRBJ2-3; 8 bases fit TRBD2. Trimming cost V 4 bases and J 2 bases; bases outside gene matches: 9. Germline V lookup: CDR1 SGHDT, CDR2 YYEEEE. CDR3 length: 16 residues. CDR3: CASSGPLADHTDTQYF. CDR3 nucleotide sequence: TGTGCCAGCAGCGGGCCACTAGCGGATCACACAGATACGCAGTATTTT. The variable domain in full, with the rest retrieved from reference TRBV5-6 and TRBJ2-3, is DAGVTQSPTHLIKTRGQQVTLRCSPKSGHDTVSWYQQALGQGPQFIFQYYEEEERQRGNFPDRFSGHQFPNYSSELNVNALLLGDSALYLCASSGPLADHTDTQYFGPGTRLTVL.

The chain links TRBV6-1 to TRBJ2-7; 9 bases map to TRBD1. Germline trimming cut 6 bases from V and 3 bases from J; bases unmatched to any gene: 9. CDR3 length: 15 residues. Germline assignment: CDR1 MNHNS and CDR2 SASEGT. CDR3 sequence: CASREWTGALYEQYF. The CDR3 DNA reads as TGTGCCAGCAGGGAATGGACAGGGGCCCTCTACGAGCAGTACTTC.

A single count supports this clone. The chain joins TRBV29-1 to TRBJ2-7; tentatively, D is TRBD2 (6 bases). The CDR3 loop spans 15 amino acids. Germline CDR1 and CDR2: SQVTM and ANQGSEA. The V end lost 2 bases, the J end lost 3 bases, and 17 bases lay between the germline ends. The CDR3 here is CSVEFPGLKGYEQYF. In DNA, the CDR3 is TGCAGCGTTGAATTTCCGGGACTGAAGGGCTACGAGCAGTACTTC.

The rearrangement uses TRBV29-1 and TRBJ2-2; 7 bases match TRBD2. The trim removed 1 base at V and 6 bases at J, leaving 14 bases unmatched. The CDR3 runs to 17 residues. Germline CDR1 is SQVTM and CDR2 is ANQGSEA. CDR3 protein: CSVEAGTTSLGPGELFF. CDR3 bases: TGCAGCGTTGAAGCCGGGACTACTTCACTGGGGCCCGGGGAGCTGTTTTTT.

The rearrangement links TRBV19 to TRBJ2-2; a weak D match, TRBD2 (5 bases). The germline V gene encodes CDR1 LNHDA and CDR2 SQIVND (reference sequence). Trimming cost V 1 base and J 7 bases, with 10 bases left between them. This CDR3 has 14 amino acids. CDR3 bases: TGTGCCAGTAGTATAGGAGGCGAGGGCGGGGAGCTGTTTTTT. Translated, it gives CASSIGGEGGELFF.

The chain carries TRBV4-1 and TRBJ2-3; D perhaps matches TRBD2 (5 bases). This CDR3 spans 17 amino acids. CDR1 and CDR2 (germline): MGHRA, YSYEKL. V was pared by 5 bases and J by 1 base, with 19 bases between. This CDR3 is CASSSYPGSPGTDTQYF. CDR3 nucleotides: TGCGCCAGCAGCTCCTACCCGGGATCGCCGGGCACAGATACGCAGTATTTT.

This chain uses TRBV6-1 with TRBJ2-2, with 8 bases that match TRBD1. Trimming cost V 3 bases and J 6 bases; bases outside gene matches: 0. Germline V gene lookup returns CDR1 MNHNS and CDR2 SASEGT. The CDR3 length is 13 residues. Here the CDR3 DNA reads TGTGCCAGCAGTGAGACAGGGGCCGGGGAGCTGTTTTTT. Amino acids: CASSETGAGELFF.

This chain links TRBV19 with TRBJ2-1; the match to TRBD1 covers 9 bases. The V and J ends lost 5 bases and 7 bases, in that order; junction bases with no gene match: 12. This CDR3 has 16 amino acids. From germline, CDR1 is LNHDA and CDR2 SQIVND (reference sequence). The CDR3 bases are TGTGCCAGTAGTTTAAGACAGGGGGGGAGAAAAAATGAGCAGTTCTTC. This codes for CASSLRQGGRKNEQFF.

This sequence joins TRBV6-5 and TRBJ2-1, with 7 nucleotides matching TRBD1. CDR3 length: 15 residues. The ends lost 7 bases at V and 6 bases at J; junction bases unmatched: 12. The germline V gene encodes CDR1 MNHEY and CDR2 SVGAGI. The DNA of the CDR3 is TGTGCCAGCACCCCAAGACAGGGCAGAATCAATGAGCAGTTCTTC. This encodes CASTPRQGRINEQFF.

V usage is TRBV11-2 and J usage is TRBJ2-7; 11 nucleotides line up with TRBD2. Per the germline V gene, CDR1 is SGHAT and CDR2 is FQNNGV. J gave up 6 bases and V 5 bases, and 6 bases lay outside the gene matches. The CDR3 length is 14 residues. In nucleotides, the CDR3 is TGTGCCAGCAGCCTTAGCGGGGGGGCGGTCGAGCAGTACTTC. This encodes CASSLSGGAVEQYF.

This clone was detected a few times. This rearrangement joins TRBV6-5 to TRBJ2-7; the match to TRBD1 covers 9 bases. J lost 5 bases, V lost 2 bases, and 1 base had no gene match. Germline-derived CDR1 and CDR2 are MNHEY and SVGAGI. This CDR3 has 13 residues. In DNA form, the CDR3 reads TGTGCCAGCAGTTACGGACAGGGGAACGAGCAGTACTTC. It translates to CASSYGQGNEQYF.

The chain joins TRBV4-3 to TRBJ2-5; maybe TRBD1 (7 bases). This CDR3 region has 15 residues. Germline CDR1 is LGHNA and CDR2 is YSLEER. Trimming cost V 1 base and J 7 bases, with 16 bases left between them. This chain's CDR3 is CASSQGRGTPGTQYF. The DNA for the CDR3 is TGCGCCAGCAGCCAAGGCAGGGGGACTCCCGGGACCCAGTACTTC.

This rearrangement joins TRBV27 to TRBJ1-5; D possibly corresponds to TRBD1 (5 bases). The CDR3 is made up of 15 amino acids. V dropped 3 bases and J dropped 3 bases, with 12 bases sitting between them. Germline V CDR1 and CDR2: MNHEY, SMNVEV (reference sequence). CDR3 bases: TGTGCCAGCAGTTTCGCAGGGCTTTCCAATCAGCCCCAGCATTTT. Its translation is CASSFAGLSNQPQHF.

By proportion, this clone is medium-sized. V usage is TRBV7-9 and J usage is TRBJ2-1, with no clear D. This CDR3 region has 16 residues. The V end was cut by 2 bases, the J end by 1 base, with 12 bases between. From germline, CDR1 is SEHNR and CDR2 FQNEAQ (reference sequence). The CDR3 DNA is TGTGCCAGCAGCTTATCGGCGGACCCTTCCTACAATGAGCAGTTCTTC. Protein sequence: CASSLSADPSYNEQFF.